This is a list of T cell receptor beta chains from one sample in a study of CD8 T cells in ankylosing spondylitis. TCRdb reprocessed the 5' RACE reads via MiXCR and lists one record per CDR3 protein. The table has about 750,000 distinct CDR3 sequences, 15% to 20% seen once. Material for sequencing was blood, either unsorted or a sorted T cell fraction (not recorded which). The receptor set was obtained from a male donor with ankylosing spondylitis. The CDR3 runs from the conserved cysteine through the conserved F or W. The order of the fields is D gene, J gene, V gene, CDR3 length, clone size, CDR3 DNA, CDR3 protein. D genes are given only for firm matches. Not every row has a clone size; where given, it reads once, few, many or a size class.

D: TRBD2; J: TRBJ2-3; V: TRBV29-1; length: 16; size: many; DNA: TGCAGCGTTGAAGGCGTAGCGGGGGGACCCACAGATACGCAGTATTTT; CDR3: CSVEGVAGGPTDTQYF
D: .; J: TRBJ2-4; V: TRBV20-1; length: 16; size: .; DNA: TGCAGTGCTCCCAAGAACGACGGTTTAGCCAAAAACATTCAGTACTTC; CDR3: CSAPKNDGLAKNIQYF
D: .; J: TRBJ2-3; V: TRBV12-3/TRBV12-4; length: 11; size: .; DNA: TGTGCCAGCAGTTTAAGGTCAACGCAGTATTTT; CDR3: CASSLRSTQYF
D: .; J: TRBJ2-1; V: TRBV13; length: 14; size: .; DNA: TGTGCCAGCAGCCCCCGCCCGACGGGACATGAGCAGTTCTTC; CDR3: CASSPRPTGHEQFF
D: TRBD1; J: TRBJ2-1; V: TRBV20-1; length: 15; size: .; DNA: TGCAGTGCTCGTCAACCTGGACAGGGATTTAATGAGCAGTTCTTC; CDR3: CSARQPGQGFNEQFF
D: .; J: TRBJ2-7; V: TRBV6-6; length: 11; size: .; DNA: TGTGCCAGCTCTGCAAGCCTTGAGCAGTACTTC; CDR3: CASSASLEQYF
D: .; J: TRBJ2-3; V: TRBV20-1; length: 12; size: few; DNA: TGCAGTGCTAGCACGCCATCAGATACGCAGTATTTT; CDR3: CSASTPSDTQYF
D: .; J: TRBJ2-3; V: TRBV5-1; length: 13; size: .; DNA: TGCGCCAGCTCCTGGAGTCCGACAGATACGCAGTATTTT; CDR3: CASSWSPTDTQYF
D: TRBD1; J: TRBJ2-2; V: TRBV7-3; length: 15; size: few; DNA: TGTGCCAGCAGCTCCCCAGACAGGGCCGGCGGGGAGCTGTTTTTT; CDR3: CASSSPDRAGGELFF
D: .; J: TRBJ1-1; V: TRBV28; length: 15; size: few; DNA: TGTGCCAGCAGTTTATATCCCACGGGGCAAAACCAAGCTTTCTTT; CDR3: CASSLYPTGQNQAFF
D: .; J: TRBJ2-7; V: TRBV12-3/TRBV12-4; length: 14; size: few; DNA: TGTGCCAGCAGTTCTTGGAGCGGCTCCTACGAGCAGTACTTC; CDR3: CASSSWSGSYEQYF